This T cell receptor (beta chain) came from a study of cytomegalovirus exposure and HLA in healthy donors. Study overall: Around 83% of roughly 430 genotyped donors fell in the Caucasian-associated ancestry cluster.

General study results and limits: Later analysis revealed greater clonal expansion in HLA-associated TCR beta chains than in equally common others.

Turning to this clone: The antigen is undetermined.

J gave up 5 bases and V 8 bases, and 10 bases lay outside the gene matches. Germline CDR1 reads MNHEY; CDR2 reads SVGAGI. CDR3 length: 14 amino acids. This PCR relied on a set of 60 Vbeta primers and 13 Jbeta primers. The repertoire was sequenced with immunoSEQ multiplex PCR; TCRdb's copy has only in-frame clones and lacks some. The profile shows around 100,000 clones, 73% of them singletons. The origin of this receptor is a man between 40 and 49 years old in good health and CMV-seronegative. The J gene is TRBJ1-2, the V gene TRBV6-5; the match to TRBD1 covers 8 bases. The material sequenced was PBMCs. The CDR3: CASGQDRGGYGYTF. The CDR3 DNA follows: TGTGCCAGCGGACAAGACAGGGGAGGGTATGGCTACACCTTC.